These 31 T cell receptor beta chains came from one sample sequenced in a study of blood T cell repertoires in COVID-19. Clones were sequenced by immunoSEQ multiplex PCR, and TCRdb holds only the in-frame ones, with some missing. Of 150,000 to 200,000 clones listed, approximately 88% were seen once; the top ten hold 10% to 15%. The specimen sequenced was PBMCs or T cells enriched from blood (not recorded which). The receptor source for this set is a woman aged 55-70 years who had recovered from COVID-19.

This clone was seen only a few times. The chain carries TRBV28 and TRBJ2-7; 8 bases align to TRBD2. V gave up 1 base and J gave up 7 bases; unmatched junction bases: 9. The length of the CDR3 is 15 residues. Per the germline V gene, CDR1 is MDHEN and CDR2 is SYDVKM. In DNA form, the CDR3 reads TGTGCCAGCAGTTTATCACTAGCGGCATCGGGAGAGCAGTACTTC. Its translation: CASSLSLAASGEQYF.

V and J are TRBV28 and TRBJ1-1; TRBD1 agrees at 8 bases. The germline V gene encodes CDR1 MDHEN and CDR2 SYDVKM. The CDR3 spans 15 residues. Trimming at V came to 5 bases and at J to 7 bases, leaving 12 bases not matched to a gene. CDR3 in amino acids: CASSGTGTGALEAFF. DNA for the CDR3: TGTGCCAGCAGTGGGACCGGGACAGGTGCTCTTGAAGCTTTCTTT.

This clone has just a few counts. This chain links TRBV15 with TRBJ1-1; D gene unclear. V lost 2 bases and J 6 bases, leaving 13 bases between the germline ends. Looked up from germline, CDR1 is LNHNV and CDR2 is YYDKDF (reference sequence). The CDR3 length is 14 residues. DNA of the CDR3: TGTGCCACCAGCAGATCCCAAATAGTCTCTGAAGCTTTCTTT. Residues: CATSRSQIVSEAFF.

The chain is built from TRBV6-6 and TRBJ1-2; a possible D gene is TRBD1 (5 bases). Germline CDR1 MNHNY, CDR2 SVGAGI (reference sequence). The CDR3 is 13 residues long. V was trimmed by 2 bases and J by 8 bases, leaving 12 bases between them. The CDR3 DNA is TGTGCCAGCAGTTACCGGGGGAATCGGGGCTACACCTTC. It yields the protein CASSYRGNRGYTF.

Here the CDR3 reads CASSLMTGNTEAFF. The CDR3 DNA follows: TGTGCCAGCAGCTTAATGACAGGGAACACTGAAGCTTTCTTT. The J gene is TRBJ1-1, the V gene TRBV7-2; D possibly corresponds to TRBD1 (6 bases). Trimming stripped 2 bases from V and 1 base from J, with 8 bases between. The CDR3 covers 14 residues. Germline CDR1 and CDR2: SGHTA and FQGNSA.

The chain couples TRBV28 to TRBJ2-6; 8 bases map to TRBD2. V lost 2 bases and J lost 4; bases outside the gene matches: 19. There are 21 residues in the CDR3. Germline V gives CDR1 MDHEN, CDR2 SYDVKM. Here the CDR3 DNA reads TGTGCCAGCAGTTTACCCCCGTGGACTAGCCAAACTGTCGCCGGGGCCAACGTCCTGACTTTC. This encodes CASSLPPWTSQTVAGANVLTF.

The chain combines TRBV2 with TRBJ2-4; tentatively, D is TRBD1 (6 bases). Germline loops: CDR1 SNHLY, CDR2 FYNNEI. The V end lost 4 bases, the J end lost 6 bases, and 16 bases lay between the germline ends. The CDR3 extends over 15 amino acids. The CDR3 bases are TGTGCCAGCAGTGGGAGACAGGCCTTTTTAAACATTCAGTACTTC. Translating it yields CASSGRQAFLNIQYF. The variable domain in full, completed from reference TRBV2 and TRBJ2-4, reads EPEVTQTPSHQVTQMGQEVILRCVPISNHLYFYWYRQILGQKVEFLVSFYNNEISEKSEIFDDQFSVERPDGSNFTLKIRSTKLEDSAMYFCASSGRQAFLNIQYFGAGTRLSVL.

The genes are TRBV19 and TRBJ2-2; TRBD2 matches 7 bases. V shed 5 bases, J shed 5 bases, and the junction held 5 bases outside the gene matches. This CDR3 region has 14 residues. Germline V gene sequence: CDR1 LNHDA, CDR2 SQIVND (reference sequence). The CDR3 nucleotides are TGTGCCAGTAGTCCCTTGGGGGGGACCGGGGAGCTGTTTTTT. It encodes CASSPLGGTGELFF.

This chain joins TRBV28 and TRBJ2-6; D is possibly TRBD1 (5 bases). V was clipped by 8 bases and J by 1 base, with 18 bases between them. The CDR3 is 17 amino acids. The germline V gene encodes CDR1 MDHEN and CDR2 SYDVKM. The CDR3 region is CASGPPGLKSGANVLTF. CDR3 nucleotides: TGTGCCAGCGGTCCGCCAGGGCTCAAATCTGGGGCCAACGTCCTGACTTTC.

This clone was picked up one time. V is TRBV18 and J is TRBJ2-5; 8 positions agree with TRBD2. V was clipped by 3 bases and J by 7 bases; unmatched bases: 4. The CDR3 spans 13 residues. Germline CDR1 KGHSH, CDR2 LQKENI. The CDR3 is CASSPGGVATQYF. The CDR3 DNA is TGTGCCAGCTCACCCGGGGGGGTTGCGACCCAGTACTTC. The full variable domain, its missing parts supplied by reference TRBV18 and TRBJ2-5, is NAGVMQNPRHLVRRRGQEARLRCSPMKGHSHVYWYRQLPEEGLKFMVYLQKENIIDESGMPKERFSAEFPKEGPSILRIQQVVRGDSAAYFCASSPGGVATQYFGPGTRLLVL.

Written as DNA, the CDR3 is TGTGCCAGCAGCCTTACTACAGGGGGGAGCAACTATGGCTACACCTTC. Translation gives CASSLTTGGSNYGYTF. The chain couples TRBV5-8 to TRBJ1-2; TRBD1 aligns across 8 bases. V lost 4 bases and J lost 2; bases outside the gene matches: 10. Germline V gene sequence: CDR1 SGHTS, CDR2 YDEGEE. The CDR3 contains 16 residues.

The V gene is TRBV28, the J gene TRBJ2-7; possible D gene TRBD2, 5 bases. Germline assignment: CDR1 MDHEN and CDR2 SYDVKM. Trimming cost V 4 bases and J 0 bases, with 16 bases left between them. The CDR3 length is 16 residues. The CDR3 loop reads CASSSSGNGVSYEQYF. The CDR3 DNA is TGTGCCAGCAGTTCATCCGGGAACGGCGTCTCCTACGAGCAGTACTTC.

The V and J genes are TRBV19 and TRBJ1-6; 10 bases are shared with TRBD1. Trimming took 7 bases from V and 7 from J; bases not matched to a gene: 7. CDR1 is LNHDA, CDR2 SQIVND, per germline (reference sequence). This CDR3 spans 15 amino acids. CDR3 sequence reads: CASKTGGVGNSPLHF. The CDR3 DNA follows: TGTGCCAGTAAGACAGGGGGCGTCGGGAATTCACCCCTCCACTTT.

The chain carries TRBV28 and TRBJ1-3, with D tentatively TRBD1 (6 bases). The CDR3 extends over 15 amino acids. The ends were cut back, 2 bases at V and 4 bases at J, with 12 bases in the middle. Germline-derived CDR1 and CDR2 are MDHEN and SYDVKM. The CDR3 region has the DNA TGTGCCAGCAGTTTAACAGGGTTGTTAGGAAACACCATATATTTT. Protein sequence: CASSLTGLLGNTIYF.

This chain joins TRBV5-1 and TRBJ1-1; TRBD1 might be the D (5 bases). CDR1 and CDR2 from the germline V gene are SGHRS and YFSETQ. The CDR3 has 17 amino acids. Trimming took off 0 bases at V and 4 bases at J, with 19 bases between the two ends. In DNA form, the CDR3 reads TGCGCCAGCAGCTTGGTCGGGTCGGGGGAAATAGGCACTGAAGCTTTCTTT. Translation gives CASSLVGSGEIGTEAFF. Complete variable domain (other parts from reference TRBV5-1 and TRBJ1-1): KAGVTQTPRYLIKTRGQQVTLSCSPISGHRSVSWYQQTPGQGLQFLFEYFSETQRNKGNFPGRFSGRQFSNSRSEMNVSTLELGDSALYLCASSLVGSGEIGTEAFFGQGTRLTVV.

The CDR3 region has the DNA TGCGCCAGCAGTCCTTACAGGGGGGCGCGGACAGATACGCAGTATTTT. Protein: CASSPYRGARTDTQYF. The chain links TRBV23-1 to TRBJ2-3; 8 bases map to TRBD1. TRBV23-1 is labeled an ORF, and its function is uncertain. Unmatched junction bases numbered 9, after V lost 4 bases and J lost 3 bases. CDR3 length: 16 amino acids.

The chain has TRBV7-2 and TRBJ2-7; 7 positions match TRBD2. The CDR3 is 15 residues long. The germline V gene has CDR1 SGHTA and CDR2 FQGNSA. J gave up 2 bases and V 2 bases, and 6 bases lay outside the gene matches. The CDR3 reads CASSLSSGLTYEQYF. The CDR3, as DNA: TGTGCCAGCAGCTTAAGTAGCGGGCTGACCTACGAGCAGTACTTC.

This sequence joins TRBV28 and TRBJ2-7; D might be TRBD2 (7 bases). The V gene's germline CDR1 is MDHEN and CDR2 SYDVKM. The CDR3 extends over 14 amino acids. The V end lost 2 bases, the J end lost 5 bases, and 13 bases lay between the germline ends. The CDR3 spells CASSLRGALNEQYF. The CDR3, as DNA: TGTGCCAGCAGTTTACGGGGGGCTCTCAACGAGCAGTACTTC.

This chain connects TRBV4-1 to TRBJ2-1, with TRBD1 identical over 11 bases. The germline CDR1 and CDR2 sequences are MGHRA and YSYEKL. Trimming cost V 4 bases and J 3 bases; bases outside gene matches: 2. CDR3 length: 15 residues. The CDR3 region is CASSLGQGDYNEQFF. The CDR3 nucleotides read TGCGCCAGCAGCCTGGGACAGGGGGACTACAATGAGCAGTTCTTC.

The gene calls are TRBV5-4 and TRBJ2-5; D is undetermined. The CDR3 is made up of 14 amino acids. Trimming stripped 0 bases from V and 7 bases from J, with 13 bases between. CDR1 is SGHNT, CDR2 YYREEE, per germline (reference sequence). This CDR3 is CASSLEMPPRTQYF. As DNA, the CDR3 is TGTGCCAGCAGCTTGGAAATGCCCCCGCGGACCCAGTACTTC.

The chain is built from TRBV5-1 and TRBJ1-4; D gene unclear. Germline V gives CDR1 SGHRS, CDR2 YFSETQ. V shed 2 bases and J shed 3 bases, with 5 bases lying between them. This CDR3 region has 13 residues. DNA for the CDR3: TGCGCCAGCAGCTTTGAGCCTAATGAAAAACTGTTTTTT. Translated: CASSFEPNEKLFF.

The CDR3 DNA sequence: TGTGCCAGCAATATCGGGGGGCGCAAGTATGGCTACACCTTC. Amino acid sequence: CASNIGGRKYGYTF. The chain is built from TRBV7-2 and TRBJ1-2; tentatively, D is TRBD1 (6 bases). In germline, CDR1 is SGHTA, CDR2 FQGNSA. This CDR3 region has 14 residues. V lost 7 bases to trimming and J lost 5 bases, with 17 bases between them.

The rearrangement uses TRBV2 and TRBJ2-6; D not certain. Germline CDR1 SNHLY, CDR2 FYNNEI. With 6 bases removed from V and 2 bases from J, the gap between germline ends came to 8 bases. The CDR3 totals 14 residues. CDR3: CASRENTGANVLTF. CDR3 coding DNA: TGTGCCAGCAGAGAGAATACTGGGGCCAACGTCCTGACTTTC.

The chain links TRBV28 to TRBJ1-1, with D hard to call. Germline V gives CDR1 MDHEN, CDR2 SYDVKM. The CDR3 consists of 14 residues. Trimming removed 2 bases at V and 6 bases at J, with 13 bases between. The CDR3 loop is CASSLTARFSEAFF. The CDR3 nucleotides are TGTGCCAGCAGTTTAACGGCCAGGTTCTCTGAAGCTTTCTTT.

V and J are TRBV21-1 and TRBJ2-1; the table's D call of TRBD1 was not tested on the DNA. TRBV21-1 is a documented pseudogene. CDR3 length equals 14 residues. The CDR3 coding sequence is TGTGCCAGCATTGGGGACAGGGACCACAATGAGCAGTTCTTC. It is translated as CASIGDRDHNEQFF.

The V call is TRBV11-2, the J call TRBJ2-7; D is ambiguous. Germline lookup yields CDR1 SGHAT and CDR2 FQNNGV. The CDR3 is 11 amino acids. The ends were cut back, 1 base at V and 6 bases at J, with 4 bases in the middle. This CDR3 is CASSLASEQYF. CDR3 coding DNA: TGTGCCAGCAGCTTAGCGTCCGAGCAGTACTTC.

The chain carries TRBV9 and TRBJ2-2, with 7 bases aligning to TRBD1. There are 16 residues in the CDR3. V trimming: 4 bases; J trimming: 4 bases; junction bases outside the gene matches: 10. Germline CDR1 reads SGDLS; CDR2 reads YYNGEE. CDR3 sequence (DNA): TGTGCCAGCAGCCCACCGACAGGGTCGTTCACCGGGGAGCTGTTTTTT. Translating gives CASSPPTGSFTGELFF. The variable domain in full, with the rest retrieved from reference TRBV9 and TRBJ2-2, is DSGVTQTPKHLITATGQRVTLRCSPRSGDLSVYWYQQSLDQGLQFLIQYYNGEERAKGNILERFSAQQFPDLHSELNLSSLELGDSALYFCASSPPTGSFTGELFFGEGSRLTVL.

The chain joins TRBV27 to TRBJ1-1; 7 positions agree with TRBD1. The germline CDR1 and CDR2 sequences are MNHEY and SMNVEV (reference sequence). The CDR3 contains 19 residues. J lost 0 bases, V lost 4 bases, and 17 bases had no gene match. This CDR3 reads CASSSHIRTGLNLNTEAFF. The CDR3 bases are TGTGCCAGCAGTTCACATATACGGACAGGCCTGAACTTGAACACTGAAGCTTTCTTT.

The chain uses TRBV6-1 and TRBJ1-6; 8 bases are shared with TRBD1. From germline, CDR1 is MNHNS and CDR2 SASEGT. The CDR3 is 15 residues long. J was trimmed by 7 bases and V by 1 base; bases with no gene match: 3. CDR3 amino acids: CASSEDHRGNSPLHF. Written as DNA, the CDR3 is TGTGCCAGCAGTGAAGATCACAGGGGGAATTCACCCCTCCACTTT.

This chain connects TRBV29-1 to TRBJ2-7; 12 bases match TRBD1. The CDR3 consists of 14 residues. The junction had 10 bases not matched to a gene; V was cut back by 6 bases and J by 7 bases. CDR1 and CDR2 from the germline V gene are SQVTM and ANQGSEA. CDR3 residues: CSVSKGQGAGEQYF. The CDR3 region has the DNA TGCAGCGTATCAAAGGGACAGGGGGCGGGGGAGCAGTACTTC.

This sequence joins TRBV7-1 and TRBJ1-5; 12 bases align to TRBD1. TRBV7-1 is marked as an open reading frame, function uncertain. With V trimmed by 2 bases and J by 6 bases, 26 bases remained unmatched. CDR3 length equals 23 residues. CDR3 sequence: CASSSPPKGPGTGGLRSGQPQHF. The CDR3 coding sequence is TGTGCCAGCAGCTCACCCCCAAAGGGGCCCGGGACAGGGGGCCTAAGGTCGGGTCAGCCCCAGCATTTT.